The rows below give T cell receptor beta chains drawn from one sample of a study of T cells after yellow fever vaccination. Each CDR3 protein is one row after TCRdb ran MiXCR on the 5' RACE reads. Altogether tens of thousands of distinct CDR3 sequences are present, about 5.6% being singletons, with the ten largest covering 25% to 40%. Here the sequenced sample was PBMCs, either bulk or a sorted T-cell subset (CD4+, CD8+, memory, or dextramer-sorted; not recorded which), taken on the day of the yellow fever booster vaccination. These receptor sequences come from a young man who received the YFV17D yellow fever vaccine. The conserved cysteine and the conserved F or W are not part of the CDR3 here.

15,TRBV5-1,TRBJ1-1,ASSPLPLEGIGTEAF
14,TRBV5-1,TRBJ2-1,ASSLGWDNSYNEQF
14,TRBV5-6,TRBJ1-2,ASSPRRVWVSAGYT
11,TRBV20-1,TRBJ1-1,SARSTGKTEAF
13,TRBV12-3/TRBV12-4,TRBJ2-7,ASSNYGGLSYEQY
12,TRBV25-1,TRBJ1-4,ASSESGGGEKLF
10,TRBV7-8,TRBJ1-1,ASSLETAEAF
12,TRBV29-1,TRBJ1-1,SVVGGDIGAEAF
12,TRBV20-1,TRBJ2-5,SAPPAGEQETEY
12,TRBV12-3/TRBV12-4,TRBJ2-3,ASGPLGSVDTQY
11,TRBV19,TRBJ1-2,ASKGAGNYGYT